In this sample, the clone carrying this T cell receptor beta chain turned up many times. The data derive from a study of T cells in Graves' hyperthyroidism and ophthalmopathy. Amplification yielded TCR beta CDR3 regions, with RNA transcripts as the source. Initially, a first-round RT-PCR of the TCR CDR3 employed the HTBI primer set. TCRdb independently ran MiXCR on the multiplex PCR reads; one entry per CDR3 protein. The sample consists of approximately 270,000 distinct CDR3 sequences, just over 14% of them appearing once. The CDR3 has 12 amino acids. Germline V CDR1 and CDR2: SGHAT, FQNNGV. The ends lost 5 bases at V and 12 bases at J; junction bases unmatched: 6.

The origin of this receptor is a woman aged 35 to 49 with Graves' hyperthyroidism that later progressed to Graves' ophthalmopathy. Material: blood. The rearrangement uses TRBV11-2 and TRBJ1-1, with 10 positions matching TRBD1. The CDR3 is CASSQGTGETFF. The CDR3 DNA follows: TGTGCCAGCAGCCAAGGGACAGGGGAAACTTTCTTT.